These 25 T cell receptor beta chains share one sample of origin, sequenced in a study of PD-1 blockade in classical Hodgkin lymphoma. The method was immunoSEQ multiplex PCR; TCRdb's version includes in-frame clones alone and lacks a portion of them. The data hold about 58,000 clones, with 80% to 95% observed a single time. Brentuximab vedotin exposure varied among the patients, all of whom had relapsed after autologous stem cell transplantation. The sample in question was peripheral blood mononuclear cells (PBMCs), obtained before the second cycle of nivolumab. These receptors were taken from a human donor with classical Hodgkin lymphoma.

The CDR3 nucleotides are TGCGCCAGCAGGAGCCGGGACCCAAGTAATTCACCCCTCCACTTT. Protein: CASRSRDPSNSPLHF. This chain uses TRBV5-1 with TRBJ1-6, with D possibly being TRBD1 (5 bases). V shed 5 bases and J shed 6 bases, with 15 bases lying between them. Germline values: CDR1 SGHRS, CDR2 YFSETQ. CDR3 size: 15 residues.

V is TRBV2 and J is TRBJ2-5; perhaps TRBD2 as D (7 bases). V dropped 8 bases and J dropped 5 bases, with 15 bases sitting between them. The CDR3 sequence is 13 residues long. Germline CDR1 and CDR2: SNHLY and FYNNEI. The CDR3 bases are TGTGCCAGCGAGAAGGGGGGGGGCGAGACCCAGTACTTC. It codes for CASEKGGGETQYF.

CDR3 coding DNA: TGTGCCTGGAGCGTAGACACTAGCGGGGGGGTTGAGCAGTTCTTC. As protein: CAWSVDTSGGVEQFF. The chain employs TRBV30 and TRBJ2-1; 13 bases are a match to TRBD2. CDR3 length equals 15 residues. The V and J ends lost 3 bases and 9 bases, in that order; junction bases with no gene match: 8. Germline values: CDR1 GTSNPN, CDR2 SVGIG (reference sequence).

The V call is TRBV27, the J call TRBJ2-5; D tentatively reads TRBD1 or TRBD2 (5 bases each). Between the trimmed V and J ends, which lost 3 bases and 4 bases, there was a span of 12 bases. This CDR3 region has 14 residues. From germline, CDR1 is MNHEY and CDR2 SMNVEV (reference sequence). This CDR3 is CASSFIGGGETQYF. The DNA for the CDR3 is TGTGCCAGCAGTTTTATTGGGGGTGGAGAGACCCAGTACTTC.

The chain joins TRBV7-9 to TRBJ1-1; the D is unclear. Germline V gene data show CDR1 as SEHNR and CDR2 as FQNEAQ (reference sequence). V lost 5 bases, J lost 5 bases, and 6 bases lay in between. This CDR3 is 11 amino acids long. In DNA form, the CDR3 reads TGTGCCAGCAGCCAGATGACTGAAGCTTTCTTT. It yields the protein CASSQMTEAFF.

This clone was counted once. The chain employs TRBV7-6 and TRBJ1-6; 7 positions agree with TRBD1. V lost 7 bases, J lost 5 bases, and 11 bases stayed unmatched. This CDR3 has 16 amino acids. Germline lookup yields CDR1 SGHVS and CDR2 FNYEAQ. The chain's CDR3 is CASTPGPGTDNSPLHF. CDR3 bases: TGTGCCAGCACCCCTGGGCCCGGGACAGATAATTCACCCCTCCACTTT.

The V call is TRBV19, the J call TRBJ2-2; 9 bases map to TRBD1. The CDR3 runs to 15 residues. The germline V gene has CDR1 LNHDA and CDR2 SQIVND (reference sequence). J gave up 3 bases and V 6 bases, and 5 bases lay outside the gene matches. CDR3 nucleotide sequence: TGTGCCAGTAGGGGACAGGGACGAGACACCGGGGAGCTGTTTTTT. Its protein is CASRGQGRDTGELFF.

The chain couples TRBV10-2 to TRBJ1-1; 7 nucleotides line up with TRBD1. The CDR3 is 14 amino acids. V trimming: 6 bases; J trimming: 8 bases; junction bases outside the gene matches: 12. Looked up from germline, CDR1 is WSHSY and CDR2 is SAAADI. CDR3 in amino acids: CASRVGQTLREAFF. The CDR3 DNA reads as TGCGCCAGCAGGGTGGGACAGACCCTACGGGAAGCTTTCTTT.

The J gene is TRBJ2-3, the V gene TRBV7-3, with D possibly TRBD2 on 7 matching bases. The CDR3 is made up of 15 amino acids. The germline V gene has CDR1 SGHTA and CDR2 FQGTGA. Trimming took off 5 bases at V and 4 bases at J, with 16 bases between the two ends. CDR3 DNA sequence: TGTGCCAGCAGCCCATTGGGCGGGGGCCCAGATACGCAGTATTTT. Amino acids: CASSPLGGGPDTQYF.

This rearrangement joins TRBV2 to TRBJ1-4; the match to TRBD1 covers 7 bases. The CDR3 loop spans 15 amino acids. Per the germline V gene, CDR1 is SNHLY and CDR2 is FYNNEI. V shed 6 bases, J shed 4 bases, and the junction held 8 bases outside the gene matches. The CDR3 DNA reads TGTGCCAGCAGGCGGGACAGAGCTCTTAATGAAAAACTGTTTTTT. Amino acid sequence: CASRRDRALNEKLFF.

This sequence joins TRBV19 and TRBJ2-2; D is undetermined. CDR3 length equals 14 residues. Trimming left V 3 bases short and J 4 bases short, with 9 bases between. Germline V gene data show CDR1 as LNHDA and CDR2 as SQIVND (reference sequence). The CDR3 region has the DNA TGTGCCAGTAGTATCGGGCGGACCACCGGGGAGCTGTTTTTT. Amino acids: CASSIGRTTGELFF.

This chain joins TRBV27 and TRBJ2-1; 9 nucleotides agree with TRBD2. V lost 2 bases, J lost 7 bases, and 9 bases stayed unmatched. Germline V gene data show CDR1 as MNHEY and CDR2 as SMNVEV (reference sequence). The CDR3 has 16 amino acids. DNA for the CDR3: TGTGCCAGCAGTTTAATTCAAACTAGCGGGTCTAATGAGCAGTTCTTC. Residues: CASSLIQTSGSNEQFF.

The rearrangement links TRBV7-3 to TRBJ2-1; unclear D gene. The CDR3 runs 15 residues. Per the germline V gene, CDR1 is SGHTA and CDR2 is FQGTGA. V lost 3 bases to trimming and J lost 7 bases, with 16 bases between them. The CDR3 DNA reads TGTGCCAGCAGCTTTATTTCGAGCCCATTGAATGAGCAGTTCTTC. Translating gives CASSFISSPLNEQFF.

Only one count was recorded for this clone. The chain recombines TRBV27 with TRBJ1-1; TRBD1 agrees at 7 bases. V lost 4 bases and J lost 1; bases outside the gene matches: 6. CDR3 size: 15 residues. Per germline, CDR1 MNHEY and CDR2 SMNVEV (reference sequence). In DNA form, the CDR3 reads TGTGCCAGCAGTTCAGGGACAGCAGGGAACACTGAAGCTTTCTTT. Residues: CASSSGTAGNTEAFF.

The genes are TRBV7-8 and TRBJ1-2; D might be TRBD1 (5 bases). Per germline, CDR1 SGHVS and CDR2 FQNEAQ. The germline V and J ends were trimmed by 2 bases and 3 bases, with 13 bases remaining between them. The CDR3 consists of 15 residues. The CDR3 here is CASSLSHSRDYGYTF. The CDR3 nucleotides read TGTGCCAGCAGCTTATCTCATTCCAGGGACTATGGCTACACCTTC.

The rearrangement links TRBV5-1 to TRBJ2-3, with TRBD2 matching 13 bases. Germline values: CDR1 SGHRS, CDR2 YFSETQ. The CDR3 runs to 16 residues. Losses at the gene ends were 4 bases for V and 2 bases for J; bases not matched to a gene: 4. In nucleotides, the CDR3 is TGCGCCAGCAGCCCGGGGACTAGCGGGGACACAGATACGCAGTATTTT. Translated: CASSPGTSGDTDTQYF. Full variable domain (outside the CDR3, taken from reference TRBV5-1 and TRBJ2-3): KAGVTQTPRYLIKTRGQQVTLSCSPISGHRSVSWYQQTPGQGLQFLFEYFSETQRNKGNFPGRFSGRQFSNSRSEMNVSTLELGDSALYLCASSPGTSGDTDTQYFGPGTRLTVL.

The chain has TRBV5-6 and TRBJ2-7; the match to TRBD1 covers 10 bases. The CDR3 runs 14 residues. Germline CDR1 and CDR2: SGHDT and YYEEEE. V lost 4 bases and J lost 4; bases outside the gene matches: 5. CDR3 amino acids: CASSNGQGGYEQYF. DNA for the CDR3: TGTGCCAGCAGCAACGGACAGGGGGGTTACGAGCAGTACTTC.

This clone was picked up one time. The chain combines TRBV7-2 with TRBJ2-3; 13 bases fit TRBD2. J was trimmed by 10 bases and V by 4 bases; bases with no gene match: 8. Germline V CDR1 and CDR2: SGHTA, FQGNSA. The CDR3 spans 15 residues. The CDR3 DNA sequence: TGTGCCAGCAGCTCTCTCGAAACTAGCGGGAGGGCGCAGTATTTT. Translated: CASSSLETSGRAQYF.

The chain recombines TRBV7-2 with TRBJ2-7; D possibly corresponds to TRBD2 (7 bases). Germline lookup yields CDR1 SGHTA and CDR2 FQGNSA. Trimming took 5 bases from V and 6 from J, leaving 17 bases between them. The CDR3 spans 14 residues. The CDR3 bases are TGTGCCAGCAGCACATGGGGGGGCGCGGGCGAGCAGTACTTC. It is translated as CASSTWGGAGEQYF.

This rearrangement joins TRBV7-8 to TRBJ2-3, with D perhaps matching TRBD1 (5 bases). This CDR3 comprises 17 residues. Germline values: CDR1 SGHVS, CDR2 FQNEAQ. V was trimmed by 1 base and J by 4 bases, leaving 18 bases between them. In nucleotides, the CDR3 is TGTGCCAGCAGCTTAGAGGCCCAGCGAAGGGGATCAGATACGCAGTATTTT. Translation gives CASSLEAQRRGSDTQYF.

This rearrangement joins TRBV5-1 to TRBJ2-5; TRBD2 matches at 14 bases. V lost 2 bases and J lost 5; bases outside the gene matches: 8. The CDR3 loop spans 17 amino acids. CDR1 and CDR2 (germline): SGHRS, YFSETQ. CDR3 sequence (DNA): TGCGCCAGCAGCTTCCGACTAGCGGGAGGGTCAGGGGAGACCCAGTACTTC. Protein product: CASSFRLAGGSGETQYF.

This chain joins TRBV27 and TRBJ1-2; D is ambiguous. The CDR3 is 14 residues long. Germline values: CDR1 MNHEY, CDR2 SMNVEV (reference sequence). V lost 0 bases to trimming and J lost 8 bases, with 13 bases between them. In DNA form, the CDR3 reads TGTGCCAGCAGTTTATCGACCGAACTAGGGGGCTACACCTTC. Its protein is CASSLSTELGGYTF.

The rearrangement joins TRBV28 to TRBJ2-7, with 7 bases that match TRBD2. Germline V gene data show CDR1 as MDHEN and CDR2 as SYDVKM. V lost 7 bases and J lost 0; bases outside the gene matches: 6. The CDR3 spans 14 residues. Here the CDR3 DNA reads TGTGCCAGCATCCGAGCGGGGCTCTCCTACGAGCAGTACTTC. Residues: CASIRAGLSYEQYF. The full variable domain, completed using reference TRBV28 and TRBJ2-7, is DVKVTQSSRYLVKRTGEKVFLECVQDMDHENMFWYRQDPGLGLRLIYFSYDVKMKEKGDIPEGYSVSREKKERFSLILESASTNQTSMYLCASIRAGLSYEQYFGPGTRLTVT.

The V call is TRBV19, the J call TRBJ2-3; possible D gene TRBD1, 5 bases. The CDR3 runs to 13 residues. V dropped 0 bases and J dropped 5 bases, with 6 bases sitting between them. The germline CDR1 and CDR2 sequences are LNHDA and SQIVND (reference sequence). This CDR3 is CASSIDQGDTQYF. The CDR3 coding sequence is TGTGCCAGTAGTATAGATCAGGGAGATACGCAGTATTTT.

The chain carries TRBV7-9 and TRBJ2-7; D remains ambiguous. CDR3 length: 11 residues. V shed 2 bases and J shed 3 bases, with 2 bases lying between them. Germline loops: CDR1 SEHNR, CDR2 FQNEAQ (reference sequence). In nucleotides, the CDR3 is TGTGCCAGCAGCTTATACTACGAGCAGTACTTC. This translates into CASSLYYEQYF.